This T cell receptor beta chain was recorded in a study of T cells after yellow fever vaccination. Study-wide points: CD4 and CD8 compartments shared a small share of clonotypes.

Synthesis of TCR cDNA relied on 5'RACE template switching, which attached a universal primer site and UMIs. One entry per CDR3 protein results from TCRdb running MiXCR on the 5' RACE reads. This table has hundreds of thousands of distinct CDR3 sequences, around 6.4% appearing once. This clonotype was detected only a few times. As yet, its antigen is unknown. This CDR3 has 15 amino acids. Germline CDR1 and CDR2: MNHEY and SVGEGT. J gave up 4 bases and V 5 bases, and 7 bases lay outside the gene matches. The source was PBMCs, collected 5 days after the yellow fever booster vaccination. The sequence was obtained from a man aged 25 to 40 who received the YFV17D yellow fever vaccine. The rearrangement joins TRBV6-2 or TRBV6-3 to TRBJ2-5; 10 bases match TRBD1. The CDR3 DNA reads TGTGCCAGCAGTATCCGGACAGGGGGAGCAGAGACCCAGTACTTC. The encoded protein is CASSIRTGGAETQYF.